This TCR beta chain appears in the sequencing data of a study of regulatory T cells in long-lasting Graves disease. Points from the study as a whole: Tissue studied was limited to peripheral blood, excluding thyroid tissue. Persistent Graves' disease cases displayed lower TCR diversity than newly diagnosed ones.

Arm-PCR of CDR3 regions with iRepertoire HTBI primers generated TCR beta libraries. MiXCR, run by TCRdb on the multiplex PCR reads, gives a single entry per CDR3 protein. The sample yields fewer than 500,000 distinct CDR3 sequences, about 16% seen once. Time point of the sample: newly diagnosed GD, antithyroid drugs for less than 3 months. From PBMCs, RNA was extracted and then used to make the TCR library. The diagnosis of Graves' disease used American Thyroid Association guidelines. CDR1 MGHRA and CDR2 YSYEKL come from the germline V gene. V was clipped by 1 base and J by 5 bases; unmatched bases: 3. This CDR3 has 15 amino acids. In its sample, this clonotype was seen many times. Antigen: not known. Separately, the same data were catalogued under a study of T cells in Graves' hyperthyroidism and ophthalmopathy. Per that study: Diagnosis relied on clinical symptoms, serum thyroxine and TRAb, thyroid ultrasound and orbital computed tomography.

The rearrangement links TRBV4-1 to TRBJ2-5; TRBD1 matches 11 bases. The specimen was peripheral blood mononuclear cells (PBMCs), collected at new diagnosis, from a patient treated with antithyroid drugs. This sequence originates from a man aged 35 to 55 with Graves disease. The CDR3 protein is CASSQGDRGYETQYF. The CDR3 nucleotides are TGCGCCAGCAGCCAAGGGGACAGGGGGTATGAGACCCAGTACTTC.